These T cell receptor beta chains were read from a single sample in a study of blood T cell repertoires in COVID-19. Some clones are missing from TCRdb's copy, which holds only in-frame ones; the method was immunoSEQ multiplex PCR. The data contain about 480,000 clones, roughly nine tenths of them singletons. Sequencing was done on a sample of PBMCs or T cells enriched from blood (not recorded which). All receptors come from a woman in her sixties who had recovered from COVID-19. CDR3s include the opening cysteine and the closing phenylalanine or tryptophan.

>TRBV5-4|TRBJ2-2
CASSLQGGGNSGELFF
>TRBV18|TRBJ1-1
CASLDSLNTEAFF
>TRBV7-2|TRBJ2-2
CASSLSGGAFGELFF
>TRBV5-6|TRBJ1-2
CASSLGLGDYGYTF
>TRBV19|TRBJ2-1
CASSIGRGLVQFF
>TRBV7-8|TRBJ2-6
CASSLVQFPSGANVLTF
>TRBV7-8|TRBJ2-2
CASSSTRGGPYGELFF
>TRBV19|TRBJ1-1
CASKDRDRGSNTEAFF
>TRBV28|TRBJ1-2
CASSLDQYGYTF
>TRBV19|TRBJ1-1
CASRPGHHEAFF
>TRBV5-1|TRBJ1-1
CASSTEPTGATEAFF
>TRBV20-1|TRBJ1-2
CSGDSHYGYTF
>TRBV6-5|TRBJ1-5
CATSRDRGYQPQHF
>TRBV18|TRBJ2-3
CASSSGQGITDTQYF
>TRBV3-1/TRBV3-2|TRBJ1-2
CASSQEGGQGYTF
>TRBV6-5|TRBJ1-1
CASSYRDRVGTEAFF
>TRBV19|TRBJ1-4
CASSIAARRNEKLFF
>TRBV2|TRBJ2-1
CASSAGFNNEQFF
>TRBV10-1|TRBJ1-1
CASSESRANTEAFF
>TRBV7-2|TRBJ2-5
CASSSLGTGGWETQYF
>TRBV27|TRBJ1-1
CASSHITGNTEAFF
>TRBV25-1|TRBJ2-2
CASSPVDTYTGELFF
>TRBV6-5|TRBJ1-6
CASSEGAVSSPLHF
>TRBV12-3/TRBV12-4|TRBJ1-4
CASSFGREKLFF
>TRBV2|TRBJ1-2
CASNWDRGFEGGYTF